One and the same sample provided the 15 T cell receptor beta chains below, sequenced in a study of blood T cell repertoires in COVID-19. Some clones are missing from TCRdb's copy, which holds only in-frame ones; the method was immunoSEQ multiplex PCR. This repertoire shows over 110,000 clones, approximately 90% found once; its top ten account for roughly 28%. The sequencing sample was made of peripheral blood. The receptors shown here come from a human donor in a cohort sampled during active COVID-19.

J is TRBJ1-1 and V is TRBV19; the D gene is possibly TRBD1 (6 bases). This CDR3 spans 15 amino acids. CDR1 and CDR2 from the germline V gene are LNHDA and SQIVND (reference sequence). V was shortened by 1 base and J by 2 bases, with 11 bases between the two germline ends. The CDR3 here is CASSIGPGQNTEAFF. CDR3 coding DNA: TGTGCCAGTAGTATAGGGCCGGGACAAAACACTGAAGCTTTCTTT.

The chain has TRBV6-6 and TRBJ2-5, with TRBD2 as a possible D gene (5 bases). Germline V gene data show CDR1 as MNHNY and CDR2 as SVGAGI (reference sequence). The V end was cut by 7 bases, the J end by 0 bases, with 9 bases between. The length of the CDR3 is 13 residues. CDR3 in amino acids: CASTPRDQETQYF. The CDR3 DNA sequence: TGTGCCAGCACCCCGAGGGACCAAGAGACCCAGTACTTC.

The V call is TRBV10-3, the J call TRBJ2-1, with D possibly TRBD1 on 5 matching bases. Germline V gene lookup returns CDR1 ENHRY and CDR2 SYGVKD. The CDR3 loop spans 15 amino acids. Trimming stripped 0 bases from V and 5 bases from J, with 11 bases between. CDR3 in amino acids: CAISESETANNEQFF. DNA for the CDR3: TGTGCCATCAGTGAGTCCGAGACAGCTAACAATGAGCAGTTCTTC.

The genes are TRBV11-3 and TRBJ2-3; 10 bases match TRBD2. V shed 4 bases and J 2 bases; nucleotides not matched to a gene: 3. The germline gives CDR1 SGHNT, CDR2 YENEEA. The length of the CDR3 is 15 residues. This chain's CDR3 is CASSYSGGLTDTQYF. CDR3 coding DNA: TGTGCCAGCAGCTATAGCGGGGGGCTCACAGATACGCAGTATTTT.

This chain links TRBV5-6 with TRBJ1-3, with a weak D call TRBD1 (6 bases). V was pared by 3 bases and J by 4 bases, with 14 bases between. Looked up from germline, CDR1 is SGHDT and CDR2 is YYEEEE. The CDR3 runs 15 residues. In DNA form, the CDR3 reads TGTGCCAGCAGCTACACAGGGTCGGGGGGAAACACCATATATTTT. Protein product: CASSYTGSGGNTIYF. Drawing the rest from reference TRBV5-6 and TRBJ1-3, the complete variable domain is DAGVTQSPTHLIKTRGQQVTLRCSPKSGHDTVSWYQQALGQGPQFIFQYYEEEERQRGNFPDRFSGHQFPNYSSELNVNALLLGDSALYLCASSYTGSGGNTIYFGEGSWLTVV.

The rearrangement uses TRBV10-3 and TRBJ1-2, with TRBD1 identical over 9 bases. This CDR3 has 17 residues. Trimming took 2 bases from V and 0 from J; bases not matched to a gene: 7. Germline values: CDR1 ENHRY, CDR2 SYGVKD. The CDR3 reads CAISERGQGYPNYGYTF. For the CDR3, the DNA is TGTGCCATCAGTGAGAGGGGACAGGGATATCCTAACTATGGCTACACCTTC.

The chain combines TRBV6-1 with TRBJ2-2; D may be TRBD2 (6 bases). The V and J ends lost 1 base and 4 bases respectively, with 16 bases between them. Germline V lookup: CDR1 MNHNS, CDR2 SASEGT. CDR3 size: 17 residues. The CDR3 sequence: CASSEEEGGHLTGELFF. The CDR3 region has the DNA TGTGCCAGCAGTGAAGAGGAAGGAGGGCACCTCACCGGGGAGCTGTTTTTT.

The chain joins TRBV7-9 to TRBJ2-5, with TRBD2 matching 9 bases. The CDR3 has 16 residues. The V and J ends lost 5 bases and 1 base, in that order; junction bases with no gene match: 8. Germline CDR1 and CDR2: SEHNR and FQNEAQ (reference sequence). CDR3 nucleotides: TGTGCCAGCAGCCGTTTAGGCGGGGGGGCCCAAGAGACCCAGTACTTC. Its translation: CASSRLGGGAQETQYF.

This chain uses TRBV19 with TRBJ1-1; 9 nucleotides align to TRBD1. The CDR3 totals 13 residues. V lost 6 bases and J lost 7; bases outside the gene matches: 6. Germline V gene data show CDR1 as LNHDA and CDR2 as SQIVND (reference sequence). The CDR3 here is CASSRDRVSEAFF. The CDR3 bases are TGTGCCAGTAGCAGGGACAGGGTTAGTGAAGCTTTCTTT.

The chain has TRBV5-8 and TRBJ1-1, with TRBD1 identical over 9 bases. CDR1 is SGHTS and CDR2 is YDEGEE in the germline V gene. The CDR3 sequence is 14 residues long. The V and J ends lost 4 bases and 6 bases, in that order; junction bases with no gene match: 7. CDR3 DNA: TGTGCCAGCAGCCGGGGACAGGGTAGGGCTGAAGCTTTCTTT. Encoded protein: CASSRGQGRAEAFF.

This clone was observed a handful of times. The V gene is TRBV7-9, the J gene TRBJ1-2, with unresolved D. The germline V and J ends were trimmed by 8 bases and 6 bases, with 10 bases remaining between them. CDR1 is SEHNR, CDR2 FQNEAQ, per germline (reference sequence). CDR3 size: 11 residues. The CDR3 sequence is CASLSGDGYTF. In DNA, the CDR3 is TGTGCCAGCCTATCCGGGGATGGCTACACCTTC.

This chain joins TRBV6-5 and TRBJ2-1; 15 positions agree with TRBD2. The J segment lost 4 bases and the V segment lost 8 bases, leaving 3 bases of the junction unmatched. Germline CDR1 is MNHEY and CDR2 is SVGAGI. This CDR3 region has 15 residues. CDR3 DNA sequence: TGTGCCAGCTCCGGACTAGCGGGGGGGTACAATGAGCAGTTCTTC. It translates to CASSGLAGGYNEQFF.

The CDR3 DNA follows: TGTGCCAGCAGTTACGGCAGGGGAAACACAGATACGCAGTATTTT. Protein product: CASSYGRGNTDTQYF. The chain combines TRBV6-5 with TRBJ2-3; D is perhaps TRBD1 (6 bases). There are 15 residues in the CDR3. Germline-derived CDR1 and CDR2 are MNHEY and SVGAGI. Deletions cut 2 bases from V and 2 bases from J, with 11 bases between.

The chain carries TRBV10-3 and TRBJ1-2; TRBD1 matches at 8 bases. The trim removed 3 bases at V and 2 bases at J, leaving 2 bases unmatched. Germline assignment: CDR1 ENHRY and CDR2 SYGVKD. The CDR3 runs 14 residues. CDR3 coding DNA: TGTGCCATCAGTGACCAGGGGGCAAACTATGGCTACACCTTC. It codes for CAISDQGANYGYTF.

The V gene is TRBV27, the J gene TRBJ1-2; 7 positions agree with TRBD1. The CDR3 covers 14 residues. The V segment lost 1 base and the J segment 8 bases; nucleotides outside the gene matches: 7. CDR1 MNHEY and CDR2 SMNVEV come from the germline V gene (reference sequence). The CDR3 DNA follows: TGTGCCAGCAGTTTATACAGGGACAGTAGCGGCTACACCTTC. The encoded protein is CASSLYRDSSGYTF.